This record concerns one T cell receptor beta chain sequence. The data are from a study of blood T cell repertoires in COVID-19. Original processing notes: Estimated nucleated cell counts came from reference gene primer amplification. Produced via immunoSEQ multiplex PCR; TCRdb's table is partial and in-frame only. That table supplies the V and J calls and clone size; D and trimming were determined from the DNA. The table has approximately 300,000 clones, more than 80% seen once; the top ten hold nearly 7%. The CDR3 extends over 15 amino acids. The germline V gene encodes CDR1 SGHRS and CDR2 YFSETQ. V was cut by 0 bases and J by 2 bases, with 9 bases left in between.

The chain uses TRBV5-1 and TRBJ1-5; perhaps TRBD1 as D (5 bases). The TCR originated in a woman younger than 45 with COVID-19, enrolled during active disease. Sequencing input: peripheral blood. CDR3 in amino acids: CASSLAPGGNQPQHF. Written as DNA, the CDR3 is TGCGCCAGCAGCTTGGCCCCGGGGGGCAATCAGCCCCAGCATTTT.